The 27 T cell receptor beta chains presented below share a single source sample, sequenced in a study of cytomegalovirus exposure and HLA in healthy donors. The primer mix had 60 Vbeta and 13 Jbeta primers. Generated by immunoSEQ multiplex PCR, the TCRdb table keeps only in-frame clones and is missing some. Here the sample spans 200,000 or so clones, approximately 78% being singletons. The sequenced sample consisted of PBMCs. The receptors originated from a woman under 30 in good health and CMV-seronegative.

For the CDR3, the DNA is TGTGCCAGCAGCGTACCGGGGAGGGACGGCTACACCTTC. Amino acids: CASSVPGRDGYTF. The chain recombines TRBV9 with TRBJ1-2; TRBD1 is a possible D gene (5 bases). Germline V CDR1 and CDR2: SGDLS, YYNGEE. Deletions cut 1 base from V and 8 bases from J, with 12 bases between. The CDR3 runs 13 residues.

This clone was counted a single time. This rearrangement joins TRBV7-3 to TRBJ2-1; 8 bases fit TRBD2. CDR1 is SGHTA, CDR2 FQGTGA, per germline. The CDR3 sequence is 20 residues long. With V trimmed by 5 bases and J by 0 bases, 18 bases remained unmatched. The CDR3 bases are TGTGCCAGCAGCCCGATCGGGGGATTAGCGGGAACGGACTCCTACAATGAGCAGTTCTTC. This translates into CASSPIGGLAGTDSYNEQFF. The full variable domain, in which reference TRBV7-3 and TRBJ2-1 provide the parts outside the CDR3, is GAGVSQTPSNKVTEKGKYVELRCDPISGHTALYWYRQSLGQGPEFLIYFQGTGAADDSGLPNDRFFAVRPEGSVSTLKIQRTERGDSAVYLCASSPIGGLAGTDSYNEQFFGPGTRLTVL.

V usage is TRBV5-1 and J usage is TRBJ2-5; possible D gene TRBD2, 6 bases. Trimming took off 0 bases at V and 5 bases at J, with 8 bases between the two ends. The germline V gene encodes CDR1 SGHRS and CDR2 YFSETQ. This CDR3 spans 13 amino acids. The CDR3, as DNA: TGCGCCAGCAGCTTGGCCCTAGCGGAGACCCAGTACTTC. Translation: CASSLALAETQYF.

The chain uses TRBV7-9 and TRBJ2-3; tentative D call: TRBD2 (6 bases). This CDR3 has 16 amino acids. Germline V gene lookup returns CDR1 SEHNR and CDR2 FQNEAQ (reference sequence). Trimming removed 2 bases at V and 0 bases at J, with 12 bases between. The CDR3 sequence is CASSLWEASSTDTQYF. DNA for the CDR3: TGTGCCAGCAGCTTATGGGAGGCTAGTAGCACAGATACGCAGTATTTT.

The chain recombines TRBV10-2 with TRBJ2-1; D gene ambiguous. V lost 4 bases and J 6 bases, leaving 7 bases between the germline ends. CDR1 and CDR2 from the germline V gene are WSHSY and SAAADI. The CDR3 spans 12 residues. The DNA for the CDR3 is TGCGCCAGCAGTGTAGGCGGCAATGAGCAGTTCTTC. Translation: CASSVGGNEQFF.

The J gene is TRBJ1-5, the V gene TRBV6-1; the D is unclear. The germline V gene encodes CDR1 MNHNS and CDR2 SASEGT. The CDR3 contains 11 residues. Trimming stripped 4 bases from V and 8 bases from J, with 6 bases between. The CDR3 spells CASSGTKPQHF. Written as DNA, the CDR3 is TGTGCCAGCAGTGGGACTAAGCCCCAGCATTTT.

This chain joins TRBV18 and TRBJ1-1; D is uncertain. Germline CDR1 reads KGHSH; CDR2 reads LQKENI. The CDR3 is made up of 15 amino acids. The V gene lost 1 base and the J gene lost 6 bases, with 15 bases spanning the gap. The CDR3, as DNA: TGTGCCAGCTCACCACTTGAACAGTTCCCTCCTGAAGCTTTCTTT. This translates into CASSPLEQFPPEAFF.

The sample holds a few counts of this clone. The J gene is TRBJ2-5, the V gene TRBV30; 8 bases line up with TRBD1. CDR1 GTSNPN and CDR2 SVGIG come from the germline V gene (reference sequence). The length of the CDR3 is 13 residues. The junction had 4 bases not matched to a gene; V was cut back by 2 bases and J by 5 bases. DNA for the CDR3: TGTGCCTGGAGTCCAGGGGGCGGGGAGACCCAGTACTTC. It translates to CAWSPGGGETQYF.

The V gene is TRBV2, the J gene TRBJ1-1, with D uncertain. Trimming shortened V by 4 bases and J by 4 bases, and 10 bases separated the two germline ends. Germline V gene data show CDR1 as SNHLY and CDR2 as FYNNEI. This CDR3 region has 13 residues. The CDR3 here is CASSVSPGTEAFF. CDR3 coding DNA: TGTGCCAGCAGTGTCTCTCCGGGCACTGAAGCTTTCTTT.

This clone was counted once. The CDR3: CASSFSRAPSYEQYF. For the CDR3, the DNA is TGTGCCAGCAGTTTTTCCAGGGCTCCCTCCTACGAGCAGTACTTC. The chain recombines TRBV27 with TRBJ2-7; maybe TRBD1 (5 bases). CDR1 is MNHEY and CDR2 is SMNVEV in the germline V gene (reference sequence). Trimming removed 3 bases at V and 0 bases at J, with 12 bases between. The CDR3 length is 15 residues.

This clone came up once. A read error may account for a junction end that differs from germline. The chain uses TRBV6-5 and TRBJ2-7; perhaps TRBD2 as D (6 bases). The CDR3 extends over 12 amino acids. The germline gives CDR1 MNHEY, CDR2 SVGAGI. Here the CDR3 reads CTSRREEYEQYF. The CDR3 region has the DNA TGTACCAGCAGGCGGGAAGAGTACGAGCAGTACTTC.

In DNA, the CDR3 is TGCAGTCCTAACGGGGAGGCCCAGTACTTC. Protein: CSPNGEAQYF. This chain links TRBV20-1 with TRBJ2-5; D possibly corresponds to TRBD2 (6 bases). Trimming left V 8 bases short and J 9 bases short, with 13 bases between. This CDR3 is 10 amino acids long. The germline CDR1 and CDR2 sequences are DFQATT and SNEGSKA (reference sequence).

This chain uses TRBV6-5 with TRBJ1-1; unclear D gene. Germline CDR1 and CDR2: MNHEY and SVGAGI. The CDR3 is 13 amino acids. Trimming shortened V by 6 bases and J by 6 bases, and 14 bases separated the two germline ends. CDR3 region: CASSLIARPEAFF. For the CDR3, the DNA is TGTGCCAGCAGCCTCATCGCGCGCCCTGAAGCTTTCTTT.

Of note for this clone: This sample also contains other DNA sequences that code for the same CDR3. The genes are TRBV14 and TRBJ1-4, with 10 bases matching TRBD1. The V and J ends lost 5 bases and 5 bases, in that order; junction bases with no gene match: 5. CDR1 SGHDN and CDR2 FVKESK come from the germline V gene. The CDR3 is 15 amino acids. The chain's CDR3 is CASSLRTGGNEKLFF. The CDR3 coding sequence is TGTGCCAGCAGCTTACGGACAGGGGGGAATGAAAAACTGTTTTTT.

This clone was seen just once. This rearrangement joins TRBV5-1 to TRBJ2-1; D is uncertain. V lost 2 bases and J lost 6, with 12 bases in between. Germline V gives CDR1 SGHRS, CDR2 YFSETQ. This CDR3 is built from 14 residues. The DNA for the CDR3 is TGCGCCAGCAGCTTAATAGACTTATCCAATGAGCAGTTCTTC. Amino acids: CASSLIDLSNEQFF.

This chain connects TRBV6-4 to TRBJ2-3, with D hard to call. Germline V lookup: CDR1 MRHNA, CDR2 SNTAGT. Trimming cost V 6 bases and J 0 bases, with 7 bases left between them. The CDR3 loop spans 13 amino acids. This CDR3 is CASRHSSTDTQYF. The DNA of the CDR3 is TGTGCCAGCAGGCACTCTAGCACAGATACGCAGTATTTT.

This clone was seen a single time. The gene calls are TRBV9 and TRBJ1-2, with D hard to call. Germline CDR1 is SGDLS and CDR2 is YYNGEE. The CDR3 is 14 amino acids. Trimming removed 2 bases from V and 10 bases from J, with 18 bases in between. CDR3 loop: CASSVWENSVDYTF. As DNA, the CDR3 is TGTGCCAGCAGCGTCTGGGAGAATAGTGTGGACTACACCTTC.

The count of this clone is one. The chain recombines TRBV2 with TRBJ2-7; 12 bases align to TRBD2. The CDR3 contains 14 residues. From germline, CDR1 is SNHLY and CDR2 FYNNEI. Trimming took 6 bases from V and 3 from J; bases not matched to a gene: 3. CDR3 in DNA: TGTGCCAGCAGGAGACTAGCGGGAGTCTACGAGCAGTACTTC. Residues: CASRRLAGVYEQYF.

The V and J genes are TRBV14 and TRBJ2-7, with 11 bases that match TRBD2. The CDR3 is made up of 14 amino acids. CDR1 SGHDN and CDR2 FVKESK come from the germline V gene. The trim removed 2 bases at V and 6 bases at J, leaving 3 bases unmatched. The CDR3 DNA reads as TGTGCCAGCAGCCAACAACTAGCGGGAGCCGAGCAGTACTTC. Amino acids: CASSQQLAGAEQYF.

This clone showed up just once. The CDR3 sequence is CASSFGTGEDEQFF. Written as DNA, the CDR3 is TGTGCCAGCAGCTTCGGGACAGGGGAGGATGAGCAGTTCTTC. The rearrangement uses TRBV7-9 and TRBJ2-1; TRBD1 aligns across 10 bases. CDR3 size: 14 residues. Germline CDR1 SEHNR, CDR2 FQNEAQ (reference sequence). The J segment lost 8 bases and the V segment lost 3 bases, leaving 4 bases of the junction unmatched.

This chain links TRBV2 with TRBJ1-2, with 7 bases identical to TRBD1. With 6 bases clipped from V and 8 bases from J, the junction kept 12 bases outside the gene matches. The CDR3 sequence is 14 residues long. CDR1 and CDR2 from the germline V gene are SNHLY and FYNNEI. This chain's CDR3 is CASSGDSQTSGYTF. DNA of the CDR3: TGTGCCAGCAGCGGGGACAGCCAAACCTCCGGCTACACCTTC.

The chain carries TRBV5-4 and TRBJ2-7, with a weak D call TRBD1 (5 bases). Germline V gene sequence: CDR1 SGHNT, CDR2 YYREEE (reference sequence). The length of the CDR3 is 14 residues. V was shortened by 0 bases and J by 3 bases, with 10 bases between the two germline ends. The CDR3 nucleotides are TGTGCCAGCAGCTTGGAGGGGCCGTACTACGAGCAGTACTTC. The encoded protein is CASSLEGPYYEQYF.

J is TRBJ2-5 and V is TRBV10-3; 11 nucleotides line up with TRBD2. The CDR3 is 16 residues long. Looked up from germline, CDR1 is ENHRY and CDR2 is SYGVKD. V shed 5 bases, J shed 1 base, and the junction held 6 bases outside the gene matches. CDR3 nucleotide sequence: TGTGCCATCAGTAGTACTAGCGGGGGACTCCAAGAGACCCAGTACTTC. It encodes CAISSTSGGLQETQYF.

The chain links TRBV5-1 to TRBJ1-2; D uncertain. This CDR3 has 14 amino acids. CDR1 is SGHRS and CDR2 is YFSETQ in the germline V gene. With 0 bases removed from V and 3 bases from J, the gap between germline ends came to 9 bases. DNA of the CDR3: TGCGCCAGCAGCTTGGGAGGAAGTGACTATGGCTACACCTTC. Translated: CASSLGGSDYGYTF.

This clone was found a few times. The chain couples TRBV5-1 to TRBJ2-6, with TRBD1 matching 8 bases. Germline CDR1 SGHRS, CDR2 YFSETQ. V trimming: 0 bases; J trimming: 0 bases; junction bases outside the gene matches: 5. The CDR3 contains 18 residues. In DNA form, the CDR3 reads TGCGCCAGCAGCTTGGCGGGACAGGTCCACTCTGGGGCCAACGTCCTGACTTTC. Encoded protein: CASSLAGQVHSGANVLTF.

The chain joins TRBV2 to TRBJ1-6; TRBD1 might be the D (6 bases). The CDR3 is 16 residues long. V was shortened by 6 bases and J by 7 bases, with 19 bases between the two germline ends. The germline gives CDR1 SNHLY, CDR2 FYNNEI. The CDR3 sequence is CASSETGPIQNSPLHF. The DNA for the CDR3 is TGTGCCAGCAGCGAGACAGGCCCGATCCAAAATTCACCCCTCCACTTT.

The chain recombines TRBV19 with TRBJ2-5, with TRBD2 matching 8 bases. Germline V gene sequence: CDR1 LNHDA, CDR2 SQIVND (reference sequence). CDR3 length: 15 amino acids. The V gene end was trimmed by 5 bases and the J gene end by 10 bases; junction bases not matched to a gene: 15. The CDR3 spells CASSPPGLDLGGQYF. The CDR3, as DNA: TGTGCCAGTAGTCCTCCGGGACTAGATCTGGGGGGCCAGTACTTC. Full variable domain (missing parts from reference TRBV19 and TRBJ2-5): DGGITQSPKYLFRKEGQNVTLSCEQNLNHDAMYWYRQDPGQGLRLIYYSQIVNDFQKGDIAEGYSVSREKKESFPLTVTSAQKNPTAFYLCASSPPGLDLGGQYFGPGTRLLVL.